A single sample is the source of the 8 T cell receptor beta chains below, sequenced in a study of cytomegalovirus exposure and HLA in healthy donors. The PCR ran on 60 Vbeta and 13 Jbeta primers. Libraries were prepared by immunoSEQ multiplex PCR; TCRdb keeps only in-frame clonotypes and omits some of them. Among about 110,000 clones listed, around 73% were seen once. The sequencing input was PBMCs. These receptors all come from a woman in her 30s in good health and CMV-seropositive.

The rearrangement links TRBV30 to TRBJ1-6; 9 bases match TRBD1. Germline CDR1 and CDR2: GTSNPN and SVGIG (reference sequence). V lost 4 bases to trimming and J lost 9 bases; unmatched junction nucleotides: 10. The CDR3 is 15 amino acids. For the CDR3, the DNA is TGTGCCTGGACCCAACCGGGACAGGGTAGTTCACCCCTCCACTTT. As protein: CAWTQPGQGSSPLHF.

In its sample, this clone was seen once. This chain joins TRBV9 and TRBJ1-1; TRBD1 is a possible D gene (6 bases). The CDR3 has 13 amino acids. CDR1 and CDR2 (germline): SGDLS, YYNGEE. V was clipped by 0 bases and J by 4 bases, with 7 bases between them. This chain's CDR3 is CASSVEGGTEAFF. Here the CDR3 DNA reads TGTGCCAGCAGCGTAGAAGGGGGCACTGAAGCTTTCTTT.

This clone was counted only a few times. The chain employs TRBV11-2 and TRBJ2-5; 14 bases fit TRBD2. The CDR3 sequence is 16 residues long. Germline V CDR1 and CDR2: SGHAT, FQNNGV. V lost 1 base and J lost 4; bases outside the gene matches: 2. The CDR3 DNA reads as TGTGCCAGCAGCTTAGTAGGGACTAGCGGGAGAGAGACCCAGTACTTC. It translates to CASSLVGTSGRETQYF.

The chain is built from TRBV10-3 and TRBJ2-1; the match to TRBD2 covers 13 bases. CDR3 size: 14 residues. With 6 bases clipped from V and 7 bases from J, the junction kept 3 bases outside the gene matches. The germline V gene encodes CDR1 ENHRY and CDR2 SYGVKD. CDR3 amino acids: CAIRRTSGSNEQFF. In DNA form, the CDR3 reads TGTGCCATCAGACGGACTAGCGGGAGTAATGAGCAGTTCTTC.

This clone appeared once. The V and J genes are TRBV19 and TRBJ2-7; TRBD1 matches 9 bases. Trimming removed 6 bases from V and 2 bases from J; junction bases left unmatched: 2. The CDR3 has 13 residues. Germline V gene data show CDR1 as LNHDA and CDR2 as SQIVND (reference sequence). The CDR3 coding sequence is TGTGCCAGTAGACGGACAGGGGCCTACGAGCAGTACTTC. It yields the protein CASRRTGAYEQYF.

The V gene is TRBV11-3, the J gene TRBJ2-3; TRBD2 aligns across 11 bases. The CDR3 consists of 17 residues. Germline CDR1 SGHNT, CDR2 YENEEA. V shed 3 bases, J shed 4 bases, and the junction held 9 bases outside the gene matches. The CDR3 DNA sequence: TGTGCCAGCAGCTTCCCCCTACTAGCGGGAGAAGCAGATACGCAGTATTTT. Translation gives CASSFPLLAGEADTQYF.

V usage is TRBV21-1 and J usage is TRBJ2-4; the table's D gene call, TRBD2, was not cross checked with the DNA. TRBV21-1 is noted as a pseudogene. The CDR3 covers 18 residues. The CDR3 DNA reads as TGTGCCAGCAGCAGATCTAGCGGGAGGGCTCTGGAGTCGAACATTCAGTACTTC. This translates into CASSRSSGRALESNIQYF.

The chain employs TRBV10-2 and TRBJ2-3; D is uncertain. This CDR3 region has 14 residues. Germline values: CDR1 WSHSY, CDR2 SAAADI. Trimming removed 5 bases at V and 0 bases at J, with 9 bases between. The CDR3 region has the DNA TGCGCCAGCAGTCAAGTGGCTAGCACAGATACGCAGTATTTT. It translates to CASSQVASTDTQYF.